Listed below are T cell receptor beta chains from one sample, sequenced in a study of T cell responses to AZD1222 COVID-19 vaccine. Produced via immunoSEQ multiplex PCR; TCRdb's table is partial and in-frame only. In the table there are 50,000 to 70,000 clones, more than 70% of which are singletons. Sequenced material: peripheral blood, taken on day 0 of MenACWY control vaccination. These receptors were collected from an adult in good health. Each CDR3 is given without its conserved first and last residue. A D gene is named only where the DNA matches it firmly. A clone size is listed for some rows: how often the clone was seen (once, few, many), or a class if it is expanded.

>13|TRBV5-4|TRBJ2-7|.|TRBD1
ASSPNRTGRNEQY
>13|TRBV5-1|TRBJ2-1|.|TRBD2
ASSPSTSGKGEQF
>12|TRBV11-2|TRBJ1-3|.|.
ASSTGSSGNTIY
>12|TRBV19|TRBJ2-7|.|.
ASSPGVHGYEQY
>14|TRBV5-4|TRBJ2-1|.|TRBD2
ASRLDGTSGSNEQF
>15|TRBV9|TRBJ1-3|.|TRBD1
ASSVSGTVLSGNTIY
>11|TRBV19|TRBJ2-7|.|TRBD1
ASSQDRGREQY
>14|TRBV7-8|TRBJ2-7|.|TRBD2
ASSSLSSGGRNEQY
>10|TRBV7-9|TRBJ1-1|.|.
ASSLTDTEAF
>14|TRBV6-5|TRBJ2-1|.|TRBD2
ASSSLDSGNYNEQF
>16|TRBV7-2|TRBJ2-4|.|TRBD2
ASSKGLAGGEVKNIQY
>12|TRBV5-4|TRBJ2-5|.|.
ASSLGGQQETQY
>13|TRBV4-1|TRBJ1-5|.|.
ASSQDPARNQPQH
>10|TRBV27|TRBJ2-1|.|.
ASRPRAWEQF
>12|TRBV6-5|TRBJ1-6|.|.
ASSRREINSPLH
>20|TRBV7-8|TRBJ2-2|.|TRBD2
ASSSSRSGTSGRRANVGELF
>14|TRBV28|TRBJ1-2|.|.
ASEKLVSRANYGYT
>12|TRBV27|TRBJ2-7|.|TRBD2
ASSLRGDFDEQY
>13|TRBV6-1|TRBJ2-1|few|.
ASSEAGTAYNEQF
>13|TRBV15|TRBJ2-7|.|.
ATSRGDKSSYEQY
>12|TRBV7-8|TRBJ2-1|.|.
ASTPLGTYNEQF
>13|TRBV6-5|TRBJ1-1|.|TRBD1
ASSLSGQTNTEAF
>14|TRBV3-1/TRBV3-2|TRBJ1-5|.|.
ASSHPVHPSNQPQH
>12|TRBV28|TRBJ2-3|once|.
ASSLGLLSDTQY
>10|TRBV30|TRBJ1-1|.|.
ASGRANTEAF
>12|TRBV7-9|TRBJ1-1|.|.
ASSGQPMNTEAF
>13|TRBV30|TRBJ1-1|few|TRBD1
AWSPGQGRGTEAF
>11|TRBV7-9|TRBJ1-1|few|.
ASSSGPITEAF
>12|TRBV7-2|TRBJ1-4|.|.
ASSLRTPNEKLF
>15|TRBV30|TRBJ1-1|.|TRBD1
AWRGRDRRVAGTEAF
>12|TRBV7-9|TRBJ1-3|few|.
ASSLKGPGNTIY
>12|TRBV6-2/TRBV6-3|TRBJ2-2|.|.
ASSYRVDTGELF
>13|TRBV4-3|TRBJ2-1|.|TRBD2
ASSQDSSGNAEQF
>11|TRBV29-1|TRBJ1-2|once|TRBD1
SVEGGTGDGYT
>12|TRBV7-8|TRBJ1-1|.|.
ASSLRHGGTEAF
>12|TRBV15|TRBJ1-4|.|TRBD1
ATSRVTGNEKLF
>14|TRBV6-1|TRBJ1-2|.|TRBD1
ASSVIHGQGRYGYT
>14|TRBV7-2|TRBJ2-2|.|TRBD2
ASSLSGRMNTGELF
>11|TRBV2|TRBJ2-1|.|.
ASTLAAGNEQF
>11|TRBV6-1|TRBJ1-2|.|.
ASSEVRRDGYT
>18|TRBV6-2/TRBV6-3|TRBJ2-7|.|TRBD2
ASSYTLDSTGLAGYYEQY
>13|TRBV5-6|TRBJ2-3|.|.
ASSFQSSSGDTQY